A selection of T cell receptor beta chains follows, all from one sample in a study of tumor-infiltrating lymphocytes in primary liver carcinoma. MiXCR, applied by TCRdb to the multiplex PCR reads, yields one record per CDR3 protein. The sample carries about 310,000 distinct CDR3 sequences, about 62% recorded once. The sequencing sample was made of peripheral blood. The receptor source for this set is a middle-aged man with primary liver carcinoma and hepatitis B virus infection. Both conserved end residues are part of each CDR3. D genes are given only for firm matches. The size of a clone is reported for some rows only, either as once, few or many, or as a class for expanded clones.

CDR3nt: TGCGCCAGCAGCCAGATGGGGACAGGCTCAGGCTCCTACGAGCAGTACTTC
CDR3aa: CASSQMGTGSGSYEQYF
v_gene: TRBV4-1
j_gene: TRBJ2-7
abundance: .
d_gene: TRBD1

CDR3nt: TGTGCCAGTAGCATCCAAGTTGAGTCTTCACCCCTCCACTTT
CDR3aa: CASSIQVESSPLHF
v_gene: TRBV19
j_gene: TRBJ1-6
abundance: .
d_gene: .

CDR3nt: TGCAGCGTTACTTCTAGTGACCCGGGGACCCAGTACTTC
CDR3aa: CSVTSSDPGTQYF
v_gene: TRBV29-1
j_gene: TRBJ2-5
abundance: .
d_gene: .

CDR3nt: TGTGCCAGCACCCTCCCGGGAAGGGGTGAGCAGTTCTTC
CDR3aa: CASTLPGRGEQFF
v_gene: TRBV7-9
j_gene: TRBJ2-1
abundance: .
d_gene: .

CDR3nt: TGTGCCATCAGGGGACCCTCAATGGGGAACACTGAAGCTCTCTTT
CDR3aa: CAIRGPSMGNTEALF
v_gene: TRBV10-3
j_gene: TRBJ1-1
abundance: .
d_gene: .

CDR3nt: TGTGCCAGCAGCTTAGCCAGGCTCGGGGGGACTAACTATGGCTACACCTTC
CDR3aa: CASSLARLGGTNYGYTF
v_gene: TRBV11-2
j_gene: TRBJ1-2
abundance: many
d_gene: .

CDR3nt: TGTGTCAGCAGTGAAGCGAAAGGCCAGGGGTTCTACGAGCAGTACTTC
CDR3aa: CVSSEAKGQGFYEQYF
v_gene: TRBV6-1
j_gene: TRBJ2-7
abundance: .
d_gene: .

CDR3nt: TGTGCCGGCAGCAGGACTAGTGAGTCAGATGCGCAGTATTTT
CDR3aa: CAGSRTSESDAQYF
v_gene: TRBV11-3
j_gene: TRBJ2-3
abundance: .
d_gene: TRBD2

CDR3nt: TGTGCCTGGGACAGGGACTACGAGCAGTACTTC
CDR3aa: CAWDRDYEQYF
v_gene: TRBV30
j_gene: TRBJ2-7
abundance: .
d_gene: TRBD1

CDR3nt: TGTGCCAGCAGTGACAGAAGACGATCAGATACGCAGTATTTT
CDR3aa: CASSDRRRSDTQYF
v_gene: TRBV6-4
j_gene: TRBJ2-3
abundance: .
d_gene: .

CDR3nt: TGCAGCGTATACGGACAGGCCCAAACCTCCTACGAGCAGTACTTC
CDR3aa: CSVYGQAQTSYEQYF
v_gene: TRBV29-1
j_gene: TRBJ2-7
abundance: few
d_gene: TRBD1

CDR3nt: TGTGCCAGCAGTGAAAAGGTTCGACGGGGAAGCCAAGACACCCAGTACTTC
CDR3aa: CASSEKVRRGSQDTQYF
v_gene: TRBV6-1
j_gene: TRBJ2-5
abundance: .
d_gene: .

CDR3nt: TGCGCCAGCAGCTTGAACGGCCGCACTAGCACAGATACGCAGTATTTT
CDR3aa: CASSLNGRTSTDTQYF
v_gene: TRBV5-1
j_gene: TRBJ2-3
abundance: many
d_gene: .

CDR3nt: TGTGCCAGCAATTTGGCCGGAGGTACAGATACGCAGTATTTT
CDR3aa: CASNLAGGTDTQYF
v_gene: TRBV6-5
j_gene: TRBJ2-3
abundance: .
d_gene: .

CDR3nt: TGCGCCAGCAGCAGGCCCCCCTACAATGAGCAGTCCTTC
CDR3aa: CASSRPPYNEQSF
v_gene: TRBV5-1
j_gene: TRBJ2-1
abundance: .
d_gene: .

CDR3nt: TGTGCCACCAGTGGCTCCAGAGGGGCAGGGTTGTACAACGAGCAGTTCTTC
CDR3aa: CATSGSRGAGLYNEQFF
v_gene: TRBV24-1
j_gene: TRBJ2-1
abundance: .
d_gene: .